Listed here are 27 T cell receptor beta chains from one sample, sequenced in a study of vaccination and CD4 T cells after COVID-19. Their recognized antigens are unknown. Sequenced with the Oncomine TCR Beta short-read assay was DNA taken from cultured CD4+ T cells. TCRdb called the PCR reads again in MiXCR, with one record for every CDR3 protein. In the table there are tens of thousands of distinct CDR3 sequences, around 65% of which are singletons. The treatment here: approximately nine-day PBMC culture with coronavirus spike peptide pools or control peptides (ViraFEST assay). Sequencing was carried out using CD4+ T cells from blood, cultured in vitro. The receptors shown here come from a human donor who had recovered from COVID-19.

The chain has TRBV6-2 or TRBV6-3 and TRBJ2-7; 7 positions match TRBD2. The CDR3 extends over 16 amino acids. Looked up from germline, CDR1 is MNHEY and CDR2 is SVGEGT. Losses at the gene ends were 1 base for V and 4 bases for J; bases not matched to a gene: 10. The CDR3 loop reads CASSYYPGRTRYEQYF. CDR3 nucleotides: TGTGCCAGCAGTTACTATCCCGGGAGGACACGGTACGAGCAGTACTTC.

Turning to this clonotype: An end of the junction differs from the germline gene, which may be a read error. The CDR3 is CASSFERLGTEAFF. The CDR3 DNA is TGCGCCAGCAGCTTCGAGAGACTCGGCACTGAAGCTTTCTTT. This chain joins TRBV7-9 and TRBJ1-1; D remains unclear. Per germline, CDR1 SEHNR and CDR2 FQNEAQ (reference sequence). This CDR3 is built from 14 residues.

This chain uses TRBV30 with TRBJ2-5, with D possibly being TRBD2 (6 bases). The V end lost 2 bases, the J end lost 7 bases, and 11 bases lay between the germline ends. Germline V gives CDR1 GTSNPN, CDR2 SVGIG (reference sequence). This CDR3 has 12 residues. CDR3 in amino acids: CAWSSRDWTQYF. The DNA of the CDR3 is TGTGCCTGGAGTTCGCGGGATTGGACCCAGTACTTC. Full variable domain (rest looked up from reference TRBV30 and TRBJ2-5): SQTIHQWPATLVQPVGSPLSLECTVEGTSNPNLYWYRQAAGRGLQLLFYSVGIGQISSEVPQNLSASRPQDRQFILSSKKLLLSDSGFYLCAWSSRDWTQYFGPGTRLLVL.

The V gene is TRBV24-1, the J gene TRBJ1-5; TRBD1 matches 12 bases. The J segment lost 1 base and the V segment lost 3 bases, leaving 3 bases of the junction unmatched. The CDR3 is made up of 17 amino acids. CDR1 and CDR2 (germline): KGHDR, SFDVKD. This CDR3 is CATSDGGQGASNQPQHF. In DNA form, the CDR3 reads TGTGCCACCAGTGATGGGGGACAGGGGGCGAGCAATCAGCCCCAGCATTTT.

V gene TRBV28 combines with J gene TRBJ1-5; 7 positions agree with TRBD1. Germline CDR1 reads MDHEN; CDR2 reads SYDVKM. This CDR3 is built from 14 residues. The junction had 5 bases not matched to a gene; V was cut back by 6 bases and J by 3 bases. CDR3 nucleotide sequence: TGTGCCAGCAGGAGGGGACAGTTCAATCAGCCCCAGCATTTT. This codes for CASRRGQFNQPQHF.

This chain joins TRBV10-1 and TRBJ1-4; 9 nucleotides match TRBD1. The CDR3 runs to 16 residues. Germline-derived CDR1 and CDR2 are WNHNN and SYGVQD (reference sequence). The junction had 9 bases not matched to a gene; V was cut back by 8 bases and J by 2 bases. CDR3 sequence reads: CASGNRGLWTNEKLFF. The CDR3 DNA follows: TGCGCCAGCGGAAACAGGGGGCTCTGGACTAATGAAAAACTGTTTTTT.

This CDR3 reads CASSEGSLSTANQPQHF. DNA of the CDR3: TGCGCCAGCAGCGAGGGTTCTTTATCGACCGCTAATCAGCCCCAGCATTTT. This sequence joins TRBV5-1 and TRBJ1-5; D not resolved. The V and J ends lost 4 bases and 4 bases respectively, with 21 bases between them. The CDR3 is 17 residues long. Germline V CDR1 and CDR2: SGHRS, YFSETQ.

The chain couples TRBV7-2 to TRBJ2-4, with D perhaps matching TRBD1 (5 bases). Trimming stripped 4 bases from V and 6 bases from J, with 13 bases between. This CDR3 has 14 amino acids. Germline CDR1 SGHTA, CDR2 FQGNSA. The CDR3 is CASSYSGSRNIQYF. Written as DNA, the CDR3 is TGTGCCAGCAGCTACTCAGGGTCGCGAAACATTCAGTACTTC.

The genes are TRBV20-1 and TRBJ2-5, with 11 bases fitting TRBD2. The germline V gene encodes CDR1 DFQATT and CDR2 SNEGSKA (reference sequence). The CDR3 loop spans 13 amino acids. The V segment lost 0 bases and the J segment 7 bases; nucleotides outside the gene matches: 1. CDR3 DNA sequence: TGCAGTGCTAGAGAGACTAGCGGGACGACCCAGTACTTC. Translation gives CSARETSGTTQYF.

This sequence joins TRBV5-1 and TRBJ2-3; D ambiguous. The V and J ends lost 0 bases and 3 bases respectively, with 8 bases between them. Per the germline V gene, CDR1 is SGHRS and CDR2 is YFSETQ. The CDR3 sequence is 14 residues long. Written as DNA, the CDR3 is TGCGCCAGCAGCTTGGGGTTAGGGACAGATACGCAGTATTTT. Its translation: CASSLGLGTDTQYF.

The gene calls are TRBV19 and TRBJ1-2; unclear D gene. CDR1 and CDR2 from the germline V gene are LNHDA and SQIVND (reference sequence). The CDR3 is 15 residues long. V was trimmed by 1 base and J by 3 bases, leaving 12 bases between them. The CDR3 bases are TGTGCCAGTAGTATAGCCGGGGAGGGCGACTATGGCTACACCTTC. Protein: CASSIAGEGDYGYTF.

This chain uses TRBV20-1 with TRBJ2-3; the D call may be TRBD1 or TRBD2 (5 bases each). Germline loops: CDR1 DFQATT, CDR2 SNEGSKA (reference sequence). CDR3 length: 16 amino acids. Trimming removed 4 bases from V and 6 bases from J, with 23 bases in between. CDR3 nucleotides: TGCAGTGCTAAAAAATCTGGGACGAGGGCGAGGGATACGCAGTATTTT. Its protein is CSAKKSGTRARDTQYF.

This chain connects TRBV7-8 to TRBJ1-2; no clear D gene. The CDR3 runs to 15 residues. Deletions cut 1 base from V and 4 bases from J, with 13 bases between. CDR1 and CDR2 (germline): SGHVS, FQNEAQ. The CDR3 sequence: CASSLVVGRSYGYTF. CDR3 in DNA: TGTGCCAGCAGCTTAGTCGTAGGACGGTCCTATGGCTACACCTTC.

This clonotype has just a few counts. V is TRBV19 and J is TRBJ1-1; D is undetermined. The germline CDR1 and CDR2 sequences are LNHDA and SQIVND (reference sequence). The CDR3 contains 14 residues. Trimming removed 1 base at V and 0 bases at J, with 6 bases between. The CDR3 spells CASSIGIMNTEAFF. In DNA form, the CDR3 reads TGTGCCAGTAGTATAGGGATAATGAACACTGAAGCTTTCTTT. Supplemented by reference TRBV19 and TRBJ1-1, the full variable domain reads DGGITQSPKYLFRKEGQNVTLSCEQNLNHDAMYWYRQDPGQGLRLIYYSQIVNDFQKGDIAEGYSVSREKKESFPLTVTSAQKNPTAFYLCASSIGIMNTEAFFGQGTRLTVV.

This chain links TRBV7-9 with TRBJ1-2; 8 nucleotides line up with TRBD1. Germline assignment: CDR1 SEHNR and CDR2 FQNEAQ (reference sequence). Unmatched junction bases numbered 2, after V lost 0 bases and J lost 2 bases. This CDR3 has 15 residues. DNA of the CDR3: TGTGCCAGCAGCTTAGCGGACAGGGCGAACTATGGCTACACCTTC. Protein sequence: CASSLADRANYGYTF.

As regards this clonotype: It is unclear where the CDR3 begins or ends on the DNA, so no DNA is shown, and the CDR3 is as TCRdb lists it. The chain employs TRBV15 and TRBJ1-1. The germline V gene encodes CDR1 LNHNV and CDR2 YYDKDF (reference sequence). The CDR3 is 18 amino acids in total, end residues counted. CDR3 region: CATSRGSFFGRMNTEAFF.

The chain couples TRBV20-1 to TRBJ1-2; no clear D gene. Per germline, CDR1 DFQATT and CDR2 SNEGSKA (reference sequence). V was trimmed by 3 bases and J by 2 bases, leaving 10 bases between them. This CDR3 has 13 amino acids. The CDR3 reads CSASQRQNYGYTF. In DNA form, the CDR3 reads TGCAGTGCTAGCCAGCGCCAAAACTATGGCTACACCTTC.

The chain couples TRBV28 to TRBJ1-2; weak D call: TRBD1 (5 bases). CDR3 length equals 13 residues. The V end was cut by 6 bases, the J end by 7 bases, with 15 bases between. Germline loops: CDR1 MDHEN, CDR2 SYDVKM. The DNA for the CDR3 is TGTGCCAGCAGCTCGGGACTTCTGCTTGGCTACACCTTC. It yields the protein CASSSGLLLGYTF.

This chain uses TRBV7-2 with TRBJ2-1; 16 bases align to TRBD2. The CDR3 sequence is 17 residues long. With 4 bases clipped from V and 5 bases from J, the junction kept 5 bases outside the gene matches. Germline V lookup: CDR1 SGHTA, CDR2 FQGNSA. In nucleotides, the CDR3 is TGTGCCAGCAGCTACCTGGGACTAGCGGGAGGGAACAATGAGCAGTTCTTC. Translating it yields CASSYLGLAGGNNEQFF.

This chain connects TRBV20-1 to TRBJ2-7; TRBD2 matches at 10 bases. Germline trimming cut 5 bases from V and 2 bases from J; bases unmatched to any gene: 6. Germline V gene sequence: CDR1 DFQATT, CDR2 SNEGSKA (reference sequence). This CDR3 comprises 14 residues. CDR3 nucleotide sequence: TGCAGTGCTTATCCTCTAGCGGGAGCCTACGAGCAGTACTTC. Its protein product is CSAYPLAGAYEQYF.

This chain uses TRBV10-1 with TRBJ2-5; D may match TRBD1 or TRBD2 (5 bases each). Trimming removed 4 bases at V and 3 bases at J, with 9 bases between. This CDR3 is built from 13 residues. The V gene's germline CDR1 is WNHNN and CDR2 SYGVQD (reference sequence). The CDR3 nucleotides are TGCGCCAGCAGTGCCGGGACGGAAGAGACCCAGTACTTC. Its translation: CASSAGTEETQYF.

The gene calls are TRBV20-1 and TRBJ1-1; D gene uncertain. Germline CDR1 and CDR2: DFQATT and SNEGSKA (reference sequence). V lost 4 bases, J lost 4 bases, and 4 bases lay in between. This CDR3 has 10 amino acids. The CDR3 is CSAKRTEAFF. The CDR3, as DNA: TGCAGTGCTAAGCGCACTGAAGCTTTCTTT.

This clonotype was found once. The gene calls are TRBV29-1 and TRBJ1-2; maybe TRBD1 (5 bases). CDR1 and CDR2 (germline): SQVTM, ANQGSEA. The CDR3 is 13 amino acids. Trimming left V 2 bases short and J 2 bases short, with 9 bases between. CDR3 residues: CSVERGSNYGYTF. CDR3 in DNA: TGCAGCGTTGAAAGGGGATCCAACTATGGCTACACCTTC.

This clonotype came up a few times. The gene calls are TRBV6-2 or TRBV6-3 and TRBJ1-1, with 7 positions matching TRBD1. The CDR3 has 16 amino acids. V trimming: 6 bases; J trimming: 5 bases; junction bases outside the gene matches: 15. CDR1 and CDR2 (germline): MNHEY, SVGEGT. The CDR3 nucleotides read TGTGCCAGCAGGTCCCAGACAGGGAGGTCGGGGACTGAAGCTTTCTTT. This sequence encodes CASRSQTGRSGTEAFF.

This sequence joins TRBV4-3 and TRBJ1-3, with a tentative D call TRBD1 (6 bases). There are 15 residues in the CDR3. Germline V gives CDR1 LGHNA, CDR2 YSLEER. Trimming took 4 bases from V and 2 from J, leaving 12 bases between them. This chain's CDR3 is CASSPYEGAGNTIYF. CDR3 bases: TGCGCCAGCAGCCCATACGAGGGGGCTGGAAACACCATATATTTT.

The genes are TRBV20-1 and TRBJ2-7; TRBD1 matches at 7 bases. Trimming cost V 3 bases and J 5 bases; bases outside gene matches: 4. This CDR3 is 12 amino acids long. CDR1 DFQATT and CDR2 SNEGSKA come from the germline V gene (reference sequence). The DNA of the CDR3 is TGCAGTGCTAGGGCCGACAGGGACGAGCAGTACTTC. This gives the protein CSARADRDEQYF.

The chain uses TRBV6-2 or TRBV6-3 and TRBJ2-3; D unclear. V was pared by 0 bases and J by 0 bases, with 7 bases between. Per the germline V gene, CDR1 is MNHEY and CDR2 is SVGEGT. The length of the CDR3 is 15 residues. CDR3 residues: CASSYSGISTDTQYF. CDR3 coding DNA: TGTGCCAGCAGTTACTCGGGAATTAGCACAGATACGCAGTATTTT.